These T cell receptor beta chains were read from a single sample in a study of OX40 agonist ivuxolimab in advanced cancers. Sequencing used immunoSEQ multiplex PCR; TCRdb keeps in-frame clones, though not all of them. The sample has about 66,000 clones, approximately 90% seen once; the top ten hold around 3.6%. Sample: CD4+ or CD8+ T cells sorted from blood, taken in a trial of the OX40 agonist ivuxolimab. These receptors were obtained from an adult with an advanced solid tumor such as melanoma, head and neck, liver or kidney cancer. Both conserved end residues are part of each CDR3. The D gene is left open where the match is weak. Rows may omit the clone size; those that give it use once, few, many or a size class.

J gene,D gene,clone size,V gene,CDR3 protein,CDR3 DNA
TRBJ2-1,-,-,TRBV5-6,CASSPPLRASNEQFF,TGTGCCAGCAGCCCCCCCCTTCGGGCCTCCAATGAGCAGTTCTTC
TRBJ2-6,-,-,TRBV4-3,CASSQDPGPGANVLTF,TGCGCCAGCAGCCAAGATCCGGGGCCTGGGGCCAACGTCCTGACTTTC
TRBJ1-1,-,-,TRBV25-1,CASSEPGVNTEAFF,TGTGCCAGCAGCGAGCCGGGGGTGAACACTGAAGCTTTCTTT
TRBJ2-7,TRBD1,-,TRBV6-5,CASSYFTQGNHEQYF,TGTGCCAGCAGTTATTTCACACAGGGGAACCACGAGCAGTACTTC
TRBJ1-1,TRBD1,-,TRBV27,CASSFGTGGGTEAFF,TGTGCCAGCAGTTTCGGGACAGGGGGCGGAACTGAAGCTTTCTTT
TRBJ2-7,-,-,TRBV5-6,CASSLNRGYEQYF,TGTGCCAGCAGCTTAAATAGAGGATACGAGCAGTACTTC
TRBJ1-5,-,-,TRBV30,CAWSVRGIGGNQPQHF,TGTGCCTGGAGTGTACGAGGGATCGGGGGCAATCAGCCCCAGCATTTT
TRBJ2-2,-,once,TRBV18,CASSHGPTMSPTGELFF,TGTGCCAGCTCCCATGGACCCACAATGTCCCCCACCGGGGAGCTGTTTTTT
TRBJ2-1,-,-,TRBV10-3,CATTNPGTAYNEQFF,TGTGCCACCACTAATCCCGGGACCGCCTACAATGAGCAGTTCTTC
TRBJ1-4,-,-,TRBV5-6,CASSPWRGVGEKLFF,TGTGCCAGCAGCCCGTGGAGGGGGGTTGGGGAAAAACTGTTTTTT
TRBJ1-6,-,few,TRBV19,CASSISWVVGSPLHF,TGTGCCAGTAGTATAAGTTGGGTGGTAGGATCACCCCTCCACTTT
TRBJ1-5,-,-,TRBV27,CASSLRQGRQPQHF,TGTGCCAGCAGTTTAAGGCAGGGACGCCAGCCCCAGCATTTT
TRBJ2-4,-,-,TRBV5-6,CASSLAGVRDIQYF,TGTGCCAGCAGCTTAGCAGGAGTGAGGGACATTCAGTACTTC
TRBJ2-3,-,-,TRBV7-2,CASSLLGNIRDTQYF,TGTGCCAGCAGCTTGTTGGGTAATATTAGGGATACGCAGTATTTT
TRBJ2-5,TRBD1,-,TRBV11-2,CASSLYSGGTGQETQYF,TGTGCCAGCAGCCTATACTCAGGCGGGACAGGGCAAGAGACCCAGTACTTC
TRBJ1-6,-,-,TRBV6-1,CASSEGAAYSPLHF,TGTGCCAGCAGTGAAGGGGCGGCTTATTCACCCCTCCACTTT
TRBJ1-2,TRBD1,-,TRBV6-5,CASSITGDVYTF,TGTGCCAGCAGTATAACAGGGGATGTCTACACCTTC
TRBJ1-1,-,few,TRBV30,CAWRQRNTEAFF,TGTGCCTGGAGACAGCGGAACACTGAAGCTTTCTTT
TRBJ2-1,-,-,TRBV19,CASSSLPRGFYNEQFF,TGTGCCAGTAGTAGCCTCCCCCGGGGGTTCTACAATGAGCAGTTCTTC
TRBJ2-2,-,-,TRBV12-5,CASGLEGNTGELFF,TGTGCTAGTGGTTTAGAGGGGAACACCGGGGAGCTGTTTTTT
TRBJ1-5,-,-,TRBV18,CASSPGAAQPQHF,TGTGCCAGCTCACCGGGGGCAGCTCAGCCCCAGCATTTT
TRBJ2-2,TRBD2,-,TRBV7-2,CASSRGSPGGELFF,TGTGCCAGCAGCCGCGGGAGTCCCGGCGGGGAGCTGTTTTTT
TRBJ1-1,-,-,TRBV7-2,CASSRTGIPTEAFF,TGTGCCAGCAGCCGCACCGGCATCCCCACTGAAGCTTTCTTT
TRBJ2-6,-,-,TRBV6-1,CASSDQGRAGANVLTF,TGTGCCAGCAGTGACCAGGGTAGGGCTGGGGCCAACGTCCTGACTTTC
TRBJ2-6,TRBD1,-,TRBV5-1,CASSPGQGAFSGANVLTF,TGCGCCAGCAGCCCTGGACAGGGGGCCTTCTCTGGGGCCAACGTCCTGACTTTC
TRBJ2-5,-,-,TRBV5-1,CASSLQMLGETQYF,TGCGCCAGCAGCTTGCAAATGTTAGGGGAGACCCAGTACTTC
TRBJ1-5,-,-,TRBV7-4,CASSNVPSNQPQHF,TGTGCCAGCAGCAACGTTCCTTCGAATCAGCCCCAGCATTTT
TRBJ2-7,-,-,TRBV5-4,CASSPPGLAYEQYF,TGTGCCAGCAGCCCCCCTGGTTTAGCCTACGAGCAGTACTTC
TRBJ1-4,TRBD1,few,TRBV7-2,CASSQGGGSEKLFF,TGTGCCAGCAGCCAGGGGGGAGGGAGTGAAAAACTGTTTTTT
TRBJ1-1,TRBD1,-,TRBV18,CASSPQGVVTEAFF,TGTGCCAGCTCACCCCAGGGGGTCGTCACTGAAGCTTTCTTT
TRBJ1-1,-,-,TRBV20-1,CSAYLNTEAFF,TGCAGTGCTTACTTGAACACTGAAGCTTTCTTT
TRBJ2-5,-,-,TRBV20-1,CSASVVETQYF,TGCAGTGCTAGCGTGGTGGAGACCCAGTACTTC
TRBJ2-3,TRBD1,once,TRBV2,CASRSDRGGIDTQYF,TGTGCCAGTCGCTCGGACAGGGGAGGTATAGATACGCAGTATTTT
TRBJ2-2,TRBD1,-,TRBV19,CASGTGLNTGELFF,TGTGCCAGTGGGACAGGGCTTAACACCGGGGAGCTGTTTTTT
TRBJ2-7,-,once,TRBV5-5,CASSLRGQGNYEQYF,TGTGCCAGCAGCCTCAGAGGGCAGGGGAACTACGAGCAGTACTTC